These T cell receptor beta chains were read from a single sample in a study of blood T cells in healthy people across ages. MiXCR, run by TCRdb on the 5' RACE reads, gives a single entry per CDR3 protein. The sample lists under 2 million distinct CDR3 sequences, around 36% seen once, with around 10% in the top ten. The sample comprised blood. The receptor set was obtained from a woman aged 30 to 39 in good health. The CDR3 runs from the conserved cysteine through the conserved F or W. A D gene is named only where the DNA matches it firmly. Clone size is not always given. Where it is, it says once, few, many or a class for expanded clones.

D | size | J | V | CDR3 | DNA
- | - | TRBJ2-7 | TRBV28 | CASSLRTGHQSSYEQYF | TGTGCCAGCAGTTTAAGAACGGGACACCAGAGCTCCTACGAGCAGTACTTC
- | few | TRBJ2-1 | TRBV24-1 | CATSEVEHNEQFF | TGTGCCACCAGTGAGGTGGAACACAATGAGCAGTTCTTC
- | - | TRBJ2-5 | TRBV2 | CASGRGTGTETQYF | TGTGCCAGCGGGAGAGGTACAGGAACGGAGACCCAGTACTTC
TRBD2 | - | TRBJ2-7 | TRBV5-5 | CASNRDYDSYEQYF | TGTGCCAGCAATCGGGACTACGACTCCTACGAGCAGTACTTC
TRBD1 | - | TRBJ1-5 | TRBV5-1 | CASSSTTGGDQPQHF | TGCGCCAGCAGCTCCACCACAGGGGGCGATCAGCCCCAGCATTTT
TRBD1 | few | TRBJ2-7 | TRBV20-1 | CSAPRTGNSYEQYF | TGCAGTGCTCCGAGGACAGGGAACTCCTACGAGCAGTACTTC
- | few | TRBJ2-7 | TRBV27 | CASTRGGGYEQYF | TGTGCCAGCACCCGCGGAGGCGGCTACGAGCAGTACTTC
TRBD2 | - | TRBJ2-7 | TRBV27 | CASSTSGGAGEQYF | TGTGCCAGCAGCACTAGCGGGGGGGCAGGCGAGCAGTACTTC
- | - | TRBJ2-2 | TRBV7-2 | CASSLDSGTGELFF | TGTGCCAGCAGCTTAGACTCCGGCACCGGGGAGCTGTTTTTT
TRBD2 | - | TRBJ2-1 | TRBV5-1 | CASSLAAGTFYNEQFF | TGCGCCAGCAGCCTCGCAGCGGGAACTTTCTACAATGAGCAGTTCTTC
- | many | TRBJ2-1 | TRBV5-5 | CASSLDRVGNEQFF | TGTGCCAGCAGCTTGGACCGGGTAGGGAATGAGCAGTTCTTC
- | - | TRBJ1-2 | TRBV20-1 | CSAHQIQRNYGYTF | TGCAGTGCTCATCAGATCCAGAGAAACTATGGCTACACCTTC
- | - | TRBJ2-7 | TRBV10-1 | CASSESFKGISEQYF | TGCGCCAGCAGTGAGAGTTTCAAGGGAATCAGCGAGCAGTACTTC
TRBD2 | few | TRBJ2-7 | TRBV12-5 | CASGPAAGGPHEQYF | TGTGCTAGTGGCCCAGCAGCGGGAGGCCCCCACGAGCAGTACTTC
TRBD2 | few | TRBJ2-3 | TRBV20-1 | CSARRASGNTDTQYF | TGCAGTGCTAGAAGGGCTAGCGGGAACACAGATACGCAGTATTTT
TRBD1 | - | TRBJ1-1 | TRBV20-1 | CSANLRDRGNTEAFF | TGCAGTGCTAACCTCCGGGACAGGGGGAACACTGAAGCTTTCTTT
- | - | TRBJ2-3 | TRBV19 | CASSILAGRTGTQYF | TGTGCCAGTAGTATACTCGCGGGGAGAACAGGTACGCAGTATTTT
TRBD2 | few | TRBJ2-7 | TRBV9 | CASSGAGGGEQYF | TGTGCCAGCAGCGGGGCGGGAGGAGGCGAGCAGTACTTC
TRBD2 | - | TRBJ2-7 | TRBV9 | CASSVAGTSGVRSYEQYF | TGTGCCAGCAGCGTCGCCGGGACTAGCGGGGTGAGGTCCTACGAGCAGTACTTC
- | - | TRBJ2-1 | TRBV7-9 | CASSGRLEEQFF | TGTGCCAGCAGCGGCCGACTAGAAGAGCAGTTCTTC
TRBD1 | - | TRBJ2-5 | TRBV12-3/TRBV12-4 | CACMGTDEAQYF | TGTGCCTGCATGGGGACAGACGAGGCCCAGTACTTC
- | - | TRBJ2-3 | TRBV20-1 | CSARDPGADTQYF | TGCAGTGCTAGAGATCCGGGTGCAGATACGCAGTATTTT
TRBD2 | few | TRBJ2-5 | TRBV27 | CASSPGTSGPMGETQYF | TGTGCCAGCAGTCCCGGGACTAGCGGCCCTATGGGGGAGACCCAGTACTTC
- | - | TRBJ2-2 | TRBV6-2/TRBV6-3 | CASTKPVNTGELFF | TGTGCCAGCACCAAACCAGTAAACACCGGGGAGCTGTTTTTT
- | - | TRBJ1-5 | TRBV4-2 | CASSHDTNNQPQHF | TGTGCCAGCAGCCACGACACGAACAATCAGCCCCAGCATTTT
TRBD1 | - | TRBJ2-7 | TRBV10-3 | CAISGRPGTGRHEQYF | TGTGCCATCAGTGGGCGCCCCGGGACAGGTCGCCACGAGCAGTACTTC
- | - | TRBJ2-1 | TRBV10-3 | CAISESRGEAQPQFF | TGTGCCATCAGTGAGTCTCGCGGGGAGGCCCAACCGCAGTTCTTC
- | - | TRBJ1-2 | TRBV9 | CASSVETGPPPFNYGYTF | TGTGCCAGCAGCGTTGAAACGGGACCACCGCCTTTTAACTATGGCTACACCTTC
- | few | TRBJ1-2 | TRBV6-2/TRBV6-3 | CASSRGTGYTF | TGTGCCAGCAGCCGGGGGACTGGCTACACCTTC
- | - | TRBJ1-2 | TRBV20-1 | CSALSPAGYGYTF | TGCAGTGCCCTGAGCCCGGCTGGCTATGGCTACACCTTC
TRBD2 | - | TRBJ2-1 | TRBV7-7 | CASTPILAGPTEQFF | TGTGCCAGCACCCCCATACTAGCGGGGCCCACAGAGCAGTTCTTC
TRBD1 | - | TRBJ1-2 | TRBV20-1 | CSASGQGIPGYTF | TGCAGTGCTAGCGGACAGGGTATACCTGGCTACACCTTC
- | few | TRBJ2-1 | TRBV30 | CAWSRGAWAGEQFF | TGTGCCTGGAGCCGGGGAGCTTGGGCGGGAGAGCAGTTCTTC
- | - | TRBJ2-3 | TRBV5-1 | CASSFNSDTQYF | TGCGCCAGCAGCTTTAACTCCGATACGCAGTATTTT
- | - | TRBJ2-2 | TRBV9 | CASSQYSGPNTGELFF | TGTGCCAGCAGCCAATACAGCGGTCCGAACACCGGGGAGCTGTTTTTT
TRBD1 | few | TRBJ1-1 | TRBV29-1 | CSGELDRGTEAFF | TGCAGCGGGGAACTGGACAGGGGAACTGAAGCTTTCTTT
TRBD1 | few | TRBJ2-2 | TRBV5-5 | CASSLGRGIGTGELFF | TGTGCCAGCAGCTTGGGCAGGGGGATTGGCACCGGGGAGCTGTTTTTT